A single T cell receptor beta chain is shown here with its context. This entry belongs to a study of blood T cell repertoires in COVID-19. Study overall: Both acute and convalescent COVID-19 samples were obtained from the United States, Italy and Spain. T cells, B-cell-depleted T cells, or PBMCs provided the cDNA or gDNA that served as material.

The germline V gene has CDR1 MGHDK and CDR2 SYGVNS. This CDR3 has 14 amino acids. With 6 bases clipped from V and 3 bases from J, the junction kept 8 bases outside the gene matches. How the authors handled the data: Cell counts per sample came from amplifying reference gene primers. Produced via immunoSEQ multiplex PCR; TCRdb's table is partial and in-frame only. V, J and clone size were drawn from that table, and D and trimming were deduced from the DNA. The sample comprises 450,000 to 500,000 clones, approximately 85% of which are singletons, and 3% to 3.5% rests with the top ten. The chain employs TRBV25-1 and TRBJ2-7; the match to TRBD1 covers 7 bases. The receptor was derived from a human donor in a cohort sampled during active COVID-19. The sample comprised peripheral blood. The CDR3: CASRKGGQNYEQYF. CDR3 DNA: TGTGCCAGCAGGAAAGGGGGACAGAACTACGAGCAGTACTTC.